This T cell receptor beta chain was observed in a study of OX40 agonist ivuxolimab in advanced cancers. Study in general: Ivuxolimab, an antibody acting as an agonist of OX40 (CD134), was used to treat patients.

Using immunoSEQ multiplex PCR, the repertoire was profiled, and TCRdb retains in-frame clones only, with some absent. The sample consists of roughly 110,000 clones, approximately 89% of them appearing once. As regards this clone: Antigen specificity is unknown.

The CDR3 runs 14 residues. CDR1 and CDR2 from the germline V gene are SGHRS and YFSETQ. Trimming took 2 bases from V and 9 from J; bases not matched to a gene: 4. Study-level points and caveats: Averaging showed that CD8+ T cells had more expanded clones than CD4+ did. Also showing low normalized T-cell clonal expansion were some of the nonresponders. Blood T cells, both CD4+ and CD8+, expanded clonally by week 6 at 0.1 to 3.0 mg/kg.

The genes are TRBV5-1 and TRBJ2-1, with 11 bases aligning to TRBD2. The clonotype was recovered from an adult with an advanced solid tumor such as melanoma, head and neck, liver or kidney cancer. Here the sequenced sample was CD4+ or CD8+ T cells sorted from blood, taken in a trial of the OX40 agonist ivuxolimab. The CDR3 loop is CASSFASGRIEQFF. The CDR3 nucleotides are TGCGCCAGCAGCTTCGCTAGCGGGAGGATTGAGCAGTTCTTC. The entire variable domain, with the rest obtained from reference TRBV5-1 and TRBJ2-1, is as follows: KAGVTQTPRYLIKTRGQQVTLSCSPISGHRSVSWYQQTPGQGLQFLFEYFSETQRNKGNFPGRFSGRQFSNSRSEMNVSTLELGDSALYLCASSFASGRIEQFFGPGTRLTVL.